The entry that follows covers one T cell receptor beta chain sequence. Its antigen is as yet unknown. The sample's treatment: approximately 9-day PBMC culture with coronavirus spike peptide pools or control peptides (ViraFEST assay). Half the medium was replaced with fresh IL-2 medium on days 3 and 7. These data come from a study of vaccination and CD4 T cells after COVID-19. Study-level information: The makeup of the convalescents was six males and four females, two of them Hispanic. General study findings and limits: The rise in median SARS-CoV-2-reactive clonotypes, from roughly 21 to 40, was not significant.

V dropped 0 bases and J dropped 5 bases, with 5 bases sitting between them. Per the germline V gene, CDR1 is SGHNT and CDR2 is YYREEE (reference sequence). The length of the CDR3 is 12 residues. At the Johns Hopkins FTIC core, DNA taken from cultured CD4+ T cells was sequenced by way of the Oncomine TCR Beta short-read assay. The authors extracted genomic DNA from cultured CD4+ T cells. Via MiXCR, TCRdb re-called the PCR reads, giving one row per CDR3 protein. This table has 20,000 or so distinct CDR3 sequences, around 50% appearing once. Sequenced input: cultured CD4+ T cells from blood. The chain has TRBV5-4 and TRBJ1-2, with a possible D match to TRBD1 (5 bases). The sequence was collected from a human donor with COVID-19. Written as DNA, the CDR3 is TGTGCCAGCAGCTTGGCAGGGTATGGCTACACCTTC. This encodes CASSLAGYGYTF.